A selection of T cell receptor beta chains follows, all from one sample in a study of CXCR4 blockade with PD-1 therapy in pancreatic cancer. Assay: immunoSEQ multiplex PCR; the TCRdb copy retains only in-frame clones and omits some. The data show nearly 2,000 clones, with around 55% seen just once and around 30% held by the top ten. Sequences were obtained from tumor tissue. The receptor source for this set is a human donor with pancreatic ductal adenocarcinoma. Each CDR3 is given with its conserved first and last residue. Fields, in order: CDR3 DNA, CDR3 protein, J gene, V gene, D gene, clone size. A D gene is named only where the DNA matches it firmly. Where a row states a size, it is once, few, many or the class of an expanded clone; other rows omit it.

cdr3_nt: TGTGCCAGCAGCCCCAAGGCGAAAACGTACTACGAGCAGTACTTC
cdr3_aa: CASSPKAKTYYEQYF
j_call: TRBJ2-7
v_call: TRBV28
d_call: -
clone_size: few

cdr3_nt: TGTGCCAGCAGTGCTTTTGGGGGCACCATATATTTT
cdr3_aa: CASSAFGGTIYF
j_call: TRBJ1-3
v_call: TRBV6-7
d_call: -
clone_size: -

cdr3_nt: TGTGCCTGGAGTGTACGACTCCAAGAGACCCAGTACTTC
cdr3_aa: CAWSVRLQETQYF
j_call: TRBJ2-5
v_call: TRBV30
d_call: -
clone_size: -

cdr3_nt: TGCAGCGTTGGTTCAACTAATGAAAAACTGTTTTTT
cdr3_aa: CSVGSTNEKLFF
j_call: TRBJ1-4
v_call: TRBV29-1
d_call: -
clone_size: -

cdr3_nt: TGTGCCAGCAGCCCACGGGCAGGGTGGGGGACTGAAGCTTTCTTT
cdr3_aa: CASSPRAGWGTEAFF
j_call: TRBJ1-1
v_call: TRBV28
d_call: -
clone_size: medium-sized

cdr3_nt: TGTGCCTGGGGGATACAAGAGACCCAGTACTTC
cdr3_aa: CAWGIQETQYF
j_call: TRBJ2-5
v_call: TRBV30
d_call: -
clone_size: few

cdr3_nt: TGCGCCAGCAGTGACAGGGGGCAAGAGACCCAGTACTTC
cdr3_aa: CASSDRGQETQYF
j_call: TRBJ2-5
v_call: TRBV10-1
d_call: TRBD1
clone_size: few

cdr3_nt: TGTGCCAGCAGCTCCTGGACAGACTCCTACGAGCAGTACTTC
cdr3_aa: CASSSWTDSYEQYF
j_call: TRBJ2-7
v_call: TRBV11-3
d_call: -
clone_size: medium-sized

cdr3_nt: TGTGCCAGTAGGCAAGGCACAGATACGCAGTATTTT
cdr3_aa: CASRQGTDTQYF
j_call: TRBJ2-3
v_call: TRBV19
d_call: -
clone_size: -

cdr3_nt: TGTGCCAGCACCGGGGTTTTTGGAAACACCATATATTTT
cdr3_aa: CASTGVFGNTIYF
j_call: TRBJ1-3
v_call: TRBV6-8
d_call: -
clone_size: -

cdr3_nt: TGTGCCAGCTCACCAACTAAGGACGCAGATACGCAGTATTTT
cdr3_aa: CASSPTKDADTQYF
j_call: TRBJ2-3
v_call: TRBV18
d_call: -
clone_size: -

cdr3_nt: TGTGCCAGCAGTCCCGGGACATCCGAGGGATACGAGCAGTACTTC
cdr3_aa: CASSPGTSEGYEQYF
j_call: TRBJ2-7
v_call: TRBV28
d_call: -
clone_size: -

cdr3_nt: TGTGCCAGTAGACGGGACGGAAGCACCGGGGAGCTGTTTTTT
cdr3_aa: CASRRDGSTGELFF
j_call: TRBJ2-2
v_call: TRBV19
d_call: -
clone_size: -

cdr3_nt: TGCGCCAGCAGCCAAGGGACTAGCGGGGGGTACAATGAGCAGTTCTTC
cdr3_aa: CASSQGTSGGYNEQFF
j_call: TRBJ2-1
v_call: TRBV4-1
d_call: TRBD2
clone_size: large

cdr3_nt: TGTGCCAGCTCACCGGGGCTCACACCTCCTAACTATGGCTACACCTTC
cdr3_aa: CASSPGLTPPNYGYTF
j_call: TRBJ1-2
v_call: TRBV18
d_call: -
clone_size: -

cdr3_nt: TGCAGCGTTGTGGCCCCGGGACCAACGACCTACGAGCAGTACTTC
cdr3_aa: CSVVAPGPTTYEQYF
j_call: TRBJ2-7
v_call: TRBV29-1
d_call: -
clone_size: -

cdr3_nt: TGTGCCAGTAGTACCGGACAGGGGAGGCAGCCCCAGCATTTT
cdr3_aa: CASSTGQGRQPQHF
j_call: TRBJ1-5
v_call: TRBV19
d_call: TRBD1
clone_size: few